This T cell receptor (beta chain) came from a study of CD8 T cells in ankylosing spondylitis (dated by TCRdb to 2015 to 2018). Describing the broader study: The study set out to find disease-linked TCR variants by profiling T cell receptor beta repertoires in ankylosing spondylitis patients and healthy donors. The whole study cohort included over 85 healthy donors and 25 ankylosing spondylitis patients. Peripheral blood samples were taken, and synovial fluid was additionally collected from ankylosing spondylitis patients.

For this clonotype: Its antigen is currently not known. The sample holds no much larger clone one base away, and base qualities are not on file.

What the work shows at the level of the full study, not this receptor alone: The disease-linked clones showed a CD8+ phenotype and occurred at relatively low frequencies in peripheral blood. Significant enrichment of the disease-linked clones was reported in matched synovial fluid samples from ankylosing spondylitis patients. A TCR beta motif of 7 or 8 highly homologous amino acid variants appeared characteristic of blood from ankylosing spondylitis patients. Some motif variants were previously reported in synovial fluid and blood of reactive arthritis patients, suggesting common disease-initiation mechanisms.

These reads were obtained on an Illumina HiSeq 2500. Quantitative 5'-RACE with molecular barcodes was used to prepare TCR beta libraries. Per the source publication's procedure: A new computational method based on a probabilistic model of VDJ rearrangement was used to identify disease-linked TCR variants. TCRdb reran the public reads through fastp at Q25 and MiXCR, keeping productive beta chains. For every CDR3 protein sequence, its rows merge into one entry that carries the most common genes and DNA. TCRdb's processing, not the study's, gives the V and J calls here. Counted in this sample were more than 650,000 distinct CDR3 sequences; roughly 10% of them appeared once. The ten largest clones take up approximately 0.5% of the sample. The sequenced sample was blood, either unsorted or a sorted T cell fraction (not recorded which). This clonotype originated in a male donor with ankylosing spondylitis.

The CDR3 sequence is CASSLTTGGEQYF. The DNA reads as follows: TGTGCCAGCAGCTTAACGACAGGGGGCGAGCAGTACTTC. Recombination joined TRBV7-3 with TRBJ2-7; 9 bases in the junction line up with TRBD1. Per the germline V gene, SGHTA is the CDR1 and FQGTGA is the CDR2. From cysteine to phenylalanine, the CDR3 is 13 amino acids long. Only CDR3 DNA remains: 39 bases, in frame from the first base. Germline trimming: 0 bases from V, 6 bases from J; junction bases outside gene matches: 0.